This entry lists 4 T cell receptor beta chains sequenced from one sample in a study of T cell repertoires in cytomegalovirus infection. TCRdb itself ran the reads through MiXCR, one entry per CDR3 protein. The repertoire consists of approximately 250,000 distinct CDR3 sequences, with 9.1% occurring once and the leading ten covering approximately 15%. What was sequenced was PBMCs. The source is a human donor in good health (CMV status not recorded). Some clones in this sample may be carry-over from other donors' samples.

This clonotype was observed many times. The V call is TRBV19, the J call TRBJ1-6, with D tentatively TRBD1 (5 bases). The ends were cut back, 6 bases at V and 7 bases at J, with 13 bases in the middle. This CDR3 has 14 residues. Germline V gene sequence: CDR1 LNHDA, CDR2 SQIVND (reference sequence). DNA for the CDR3: TGTGCCAGTAGCCAAAAAAGGGGCAATTCACCCCTCCACTTT. Protein: CASSQKRGNSPLHF.

This clonotype has more than one count but fewer than ten. The chain recombines TRBV7-2 with TRBJ2-5; 12 bases align to TRBD2. The CDR3 length is 16 residues. Germline CDR1 reads SGHTA; CDR2 reads FQGNSA. With 5 bases clipped from V and 4 bases from J, the junction kept 8 bases outside the gene matches. The CDR3 DNA follows: TGTGCCAGCAGCCCCTCTAGCGGGAGGGCCGGAGAGACCCAGTACTTC. Protein sequence: CASSPSSGRAGETQYF.

The table lists this clonotype with many counts. The chain joins TRBV6-2 or TRBV6-3 to TRBJ2-1; D might be TRBD2 (5 bases). The CDR3 loop spans 12 amino acids. V was pared by 6 bases and J by 6 bases, with 9 bases between. CDR1 and CDR2 (germline): MNHEY, SVGEGT. The DNA of the CDR3 is TGTGCCAGCAGCGGGGTCACCAATGAGCAGTTCTTC. Its protein product is CASSGVTNEQFF.

There are many counts of this clonotype. In nucleotides, the CDR3 is TGTGCCAGCAGCGACACTAGCGGGGCTCAAGCGCAGTATTTT. Amino acid sequence: CASSDTSGAQAQYF. The gene calls are TRBV7-2 and TRBJ2-3; 10 nucleotides match TRBD2. J gave up 10 bases and V 5 bases, and 9 bases lay outside the gene matches. CDR1 and CDR2 from the germline V gene are SGHTA and FQGNSA. CDR3 size: 14 residues.